One and the same sample provided the 19 T cell receptor beta chains below, sequenced in a study of cytomegalovirus exposure and HLA in healthy donors. It was with 60 Vbeta and 13 Jbeta primers that the PCR ran. Method: immunoSEQ multiplex PCR; TCRdb's copy keeps in-frame clones and lacks some. Of roughly 100,000 clones in the sample, about 70% were seen once. What was sequenced was PBMCs. These receptors all stem from a man over 45 in good health and CMV-seropositive.

The chain carries TRBV5-1 and TRBJ2-3, with 16 positions matching TRBD2. From germline, CDR1 is SGHRS and CDR2 YFSETQ. J gave up 1 base and V 4 bases, and 12 bases lay outside the gene matches. The CDR3 consists of 20 residues. DNA for the CDR3: TGCGCCAGCAGCCCCCTCGTCCCGGGACTAGCGGGGGGGCGCACAGATACGCAGTATTTT. Protein product: CASSPLVPGLAGGRTDTQYF.

This clone was seen a few times. The chain employs TRBV5-6 and TRBJ2-3; 7 bases line up with TRBD2. The junction had 2 bases not matched to a gene; V was cut back by 0 bases and J by 1 base. The CDR3 contains 15 residues. The germline gives CDR1 SGHDT, CDR2 YYEEEE. The CDR3 sequence is CASSLDAGGTDTQYF. The CDR3 region has the DNA TGTGCCAGCAGCTTGGATGCGGGGGGCACAGATACGCAGTATTTT.

In its sample, this clone was seen once. The V and J genes are TRBV11-3 and TRBJ2-3, with D uncertain. There are 13 residues in the CDR3. Germline lookup yields CDR1 SGHNT and CDR2 YENEEA. V shed 3 bases and J shed 9 bases, with 13 bases lying between them. CDR3 DNA sequence: TGTGCCAGCAGCTTGAGTACCAGCGAGACGCAGTATTTT. This codes for CASSLSTSETQYF.

V and J are TRBV9 and TRBJ2-5; 9 bases map to TRBD1. J lost 2 bases, V lost 0 bases, and 2 bases had no gene match. The germline gives CDR1 SGDLS, CDR2 YYNGEE. The CDR3 is 15 residues long. DNA of the CDR3: TGTGCCAGCAGCGTAGCTGGGACAGGGCAAGAGACCCAGTACTTC. As protein: CASSVAGTGQETQYF.

This chain joins TRBV11-2 and TRBJ2-5; 8 positions match TRBD1. V shed 4 bases, J shed 1 base, and the junction held 2 bases outside the gene matches. This CDR3 is 14 amino acids long. Germline V CDR1 and CDR2: SGHAT, FQNNGV. Written as DNA, the CDR3 is TGTGCCAGCAGCTCTACAGGGGGCCAAGAGACCCAGTACTTC. Its translation: CASSSTGGQETQYF.

A few counts support this clone. The chain recombines TRBV7-9 with TRBJ2-2; D is possibly TRBD2 (5 bases). V lost 2 bases, J lost 1 base, and 8 bases lay in between. Germline-derived CDR1 and CDR2 are SEHNR and FQNEAQ (reference sequence). This CDR3 has 15 amino acids. The CDR3 DNA is TGTGCCAGCAGCTTAAGCGAGGGGAACACCGGGGAGCTGTTTTTT. Translating gives CASSLSEGNTGELFF.

This clone was counted between two and nine times. CDR3 in amino acids: CASRGGRGLMNTEAFF. In nucleotides, the CDR3 is TGTGCCAGCAGAGGGGGGAGGGGACTCATGAACACTGAAGCTTTCTTT. The rearrangement uses TRBV27 and TRBJ1-1, with D perhaps TRBD1 (6 bases). Germline CDR1 reads MNHEY; CDR2 reads SMNVEV (reference sequence). Trimming took 6 bases from V and 0 from J, leaving 17 bases between them. The CDR3 spans 16 residues.

The J gene is TRBJ2-7, the V gene TRBV7-3; TRBD1 aligns across 8 bases. This CDR3 has 15 amino acids. Losses at the gene ends were 5 bases for V and 0 bases for J; bases not matched to a gene: 6. Germline values: CDR1 SGHTA, CDR2 FQGTGA. CDR3 protein: CASSPGRGPSYEQYF. CDR3 nucleotide sequence: TGTGCCAGCAGCCCAGGCAGGGGGCCCTCCTACGAGCAGTACTTC. The full variable domain, completed using reference TRBV7-3 and TRBJ2-7, is GAGVSQTPSNKVTEKGKYVELRCDPISGHTALYWYRQSLGQGPEFLIYFQGTGAADDSGLPNDRFFAVRPEGSVSTLKIQRTERGDSAVYLCASSPGRGPSYEQYFGPGTRLTVT.

V gene TRBV18 combines with J gene TRBJ1-1; no reliable D call. Trimming removed 2 bases at V and 0 bases at J, with 10 bases between. In germline, CDR1 is KGHSH, CDR2 LQKENI. This CDR3 region has 15 residues. The CDR3 DNA reads as TGTGCCAGCTCACCAGAACAAAACCTGAACACTGAAGCTTTCTTT. This sequence encodes CASSPEQNLNTEAFF.

The chain recombines TRBV19 with TRBJ2-5; the D gene is possibly TRBD2 (7 bases). Germline-derived CDR1 and CDR2 are LNHDA and SQIVND (reference sequence). Trimming stripped 5 bases from V and 5 bases from J, with 18 bases between. There are 15 residues in the CDR3. CDR3: CASSGGGPPGETQYF. The CDR3 nucleotides are TGTGCCAGTAGTGGGGGGGGCCCCCCTGGGGAGACCCAGTACTTC.

The chain carries TRBV7-8 and TRBJ2-2; a weak D match, TRBD2 (6 bases). Trimming took 5 bases from V and 0 from J, leaving 16 bases between them. Germline V gene sequence: CDR1 SGHVS, CDR2 FQNEAQ. The CDR3 extends over 17 amino acids. The CDR3 nucleotides read TGTGCCAGCAGCCGTCTAGCGTATCGCGCGAACACCGGGGAGCTGTTTTTT. This gives the protein CASSRLAYRANTGELFF.

In nucleotides, the CDR3 is TGTGCCAGCAGTCCACCCCCGGGACAGGGTATGCCCCTCCACTTT. Translating gives CASSPPPGQGMPLHF. The rearrangement joins TRBV27 to TRBJ1-6; 9 bases line up with TRBD1. J was trimmed by 13 bases and V by 5 bases; bases with no gene match: 12. Germline CDR1 and CDR2: MNHEY and SMNVEV (reference sequence). CDR3 length: 15 amino acids.

This rearrangement joins TRBV7-6 to TRBJ2-1, with 10 bases that match TRBD2. Germline values: CDR1 SGHVS, CDR2 FNYEAQ. The CDR3 consists of 16 residues. J gave up 9 bases and V 5 bases, and 13 bases lay outside the gene matches. The CDR3 coding sequence is TGTGCCAGCAGCAATACTAAGCGGGGGGGCGGGTCTGAGCAGTTCTTC. Translating it yields CASSNTKRGGGSEQFF.

This clone was seen a few times. The chain employs TRBV30 and TRBJ1-3, with TRBD1 matching 11 bases. This CDR3 has 15 amino acids. Trimming removed 1 base from V and 2 bases from J; junction bases left unmatched: 1. Per germline, CDR1 GTSNPN and CDR2 SVGIG (reference sequence). The CDR3 reads CAWSGTGGTGNTIYF. CDR3 coding DNA: TGTGCCTGGAGTGGGACAGGGGGCACTGGAAACACCATATATTTT.

The J gene is TRBJ2-7, the V gene TRBV15, with 10 bases matching TRBD1. The trim removed 0 bases at V and 9 bases at J, leaving 5 bases unmatched. The germline CDR1 and CDR2 sequences are LNHNV and YYDKDF (reference sequence). The CDR3 runs 14 residues. CDR3: CATSRDPGQGTQYF. CDR3 DNA sequence: TGTGCCACCAGCAGAGATCCGGGACAGGGGACGCAGTACTTC.

The chain employs TRBV5-1 and TRBJ1-6; D uncertain. The V end was cut by 5 bases, the J end by 0 bases, with 6 bases between. The CDR3 has 14 amino acids. Germline CDR1 is SGHRS and CDR2 is YFSETQ. The CDR3 sequence is CASSLSSYNSPLHF. The CDR3 DNA reads TGCGCCAGCAGTCTTAGCTCCTATAATTCACCCCTCCACTTT.

The rearrangement links TRBV4-1 to TRBJ2-7; D is uncertain. CDR1 and CDR2 (germline): MGHRA, YSYEKL. The CDR3 runs 14 residues. Trimming removed 1 base at V and 2 bases at J, with 9 bases between. The CDR3 nucleotides read TGCGCCAGCAGCCAAGGTGCGGCAGCCTACGAGCAGTACTTC. It translates to CASSQGAAAYEQYF.

Only one count was recorded for this clone. V gene TRBV6-1 combines with J gene TRBJ2-7; 8 bases line up with TRBD1. V trimming: 5 bases; J trimming: 4 bases; junction bases outside the gene matches: 1. The CDR3 is made up of 12 amino acids. Germline V gene lookup returns CDR1 MNHNS and CDR2 SASEGT. DNA for the CDR3: TGTGCCAGCAGTCAGGGGGCTTACGAGCAGTACTTC. Translating it yields CASSQGAYEQYF.

This chain links TRBV4-1 with TRBJ1-5; 7 positions agree with TRBD1. The CDR3 runs 18 residues. V trimming: 2 bases; J trimming: 0 bases; junction bases outside the gene matches: 10. Germline V gene lookup returns CDR1 MGHRA and CDR2 YSYEKL. The CDR3 DNA is TGCGCCAGCAGCCAAAGGGAGTTCCGGGACAGTAGCAATCAGCCCCAGCATTTT. Translating it yields CASSQREFRDSSNQPQHF.